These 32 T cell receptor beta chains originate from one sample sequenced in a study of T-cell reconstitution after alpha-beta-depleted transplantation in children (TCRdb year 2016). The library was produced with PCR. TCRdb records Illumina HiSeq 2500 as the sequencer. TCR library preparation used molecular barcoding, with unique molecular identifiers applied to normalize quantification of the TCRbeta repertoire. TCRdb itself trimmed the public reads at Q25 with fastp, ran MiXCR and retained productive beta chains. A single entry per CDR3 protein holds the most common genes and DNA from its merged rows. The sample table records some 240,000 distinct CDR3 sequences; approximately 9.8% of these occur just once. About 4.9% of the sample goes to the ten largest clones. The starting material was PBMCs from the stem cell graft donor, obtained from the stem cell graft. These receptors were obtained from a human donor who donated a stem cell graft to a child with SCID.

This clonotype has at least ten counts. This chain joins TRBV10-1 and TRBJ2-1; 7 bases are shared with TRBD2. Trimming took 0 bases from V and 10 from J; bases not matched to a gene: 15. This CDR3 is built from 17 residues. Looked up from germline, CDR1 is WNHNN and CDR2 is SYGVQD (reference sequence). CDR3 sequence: CASSESTVGHPGGEQFF. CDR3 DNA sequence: TGCGCCAGCAGTGAGTCGACCGTCGGACATCCCGGGGGGGAGCAGTTCTTC.

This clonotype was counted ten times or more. CDR3 coding DNA: TGTGCCACCAGCCCTGGACAGAACTATGGCTACACCTTC. It specifies CATSPGQNYGYTF. J is TRBJ1-2 and V is TRBV15, with D tentatively TRBD1 (6 bases). V gave up 5 bases and J gave up 2 bases, with 9 bases separating them. Germline V gives CDR1 LNHNV, CDR2 YYDKDF (reference sequence). The CDR3 length is 13 residues.

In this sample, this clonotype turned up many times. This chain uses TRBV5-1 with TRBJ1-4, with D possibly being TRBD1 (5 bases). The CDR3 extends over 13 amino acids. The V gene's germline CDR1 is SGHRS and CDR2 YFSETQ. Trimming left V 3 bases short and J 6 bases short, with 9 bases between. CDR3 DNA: TGCGCCAGCAGCTCGGGGGGTTATGAAAAACTGTTTTTT. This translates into CASSSGGYEKLFF.

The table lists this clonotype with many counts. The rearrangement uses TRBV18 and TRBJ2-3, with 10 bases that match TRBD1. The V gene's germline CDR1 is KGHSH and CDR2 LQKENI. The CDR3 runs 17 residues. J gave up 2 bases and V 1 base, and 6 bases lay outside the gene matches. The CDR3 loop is CASSPRGQGGPTDTQYF. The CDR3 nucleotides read TGTGCCAGCTCACCACGAGGACAGGGGGGACCCACAGATACGCAGTATTTT.

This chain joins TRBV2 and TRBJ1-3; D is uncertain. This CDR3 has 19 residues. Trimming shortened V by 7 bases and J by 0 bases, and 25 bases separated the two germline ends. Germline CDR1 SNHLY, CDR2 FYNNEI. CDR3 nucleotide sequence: TGTGCCAGCATGGGTGTAGTGGTACCCCACCGTAGCTCTGGAAACACCATATATTTT. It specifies CASMGVVVPHRSSGNTIYF.

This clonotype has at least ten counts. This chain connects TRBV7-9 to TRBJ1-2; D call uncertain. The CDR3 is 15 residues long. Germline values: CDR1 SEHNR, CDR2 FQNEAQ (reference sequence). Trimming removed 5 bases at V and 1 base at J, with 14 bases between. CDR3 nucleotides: TGTGCCAGCAGCCCGGCGGGCGAAATTAACTATGGCTACACCTTC. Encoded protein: CASSPAGEINYGYTF.

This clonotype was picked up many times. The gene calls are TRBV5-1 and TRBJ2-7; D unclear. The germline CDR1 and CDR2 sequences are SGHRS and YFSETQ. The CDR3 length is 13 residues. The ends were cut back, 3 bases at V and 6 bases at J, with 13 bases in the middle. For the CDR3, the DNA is TGCGCCAGCAGCTCAGTCTCCAACGGCGAGCAGTACTTC. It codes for CASSSVSNGEQYF.

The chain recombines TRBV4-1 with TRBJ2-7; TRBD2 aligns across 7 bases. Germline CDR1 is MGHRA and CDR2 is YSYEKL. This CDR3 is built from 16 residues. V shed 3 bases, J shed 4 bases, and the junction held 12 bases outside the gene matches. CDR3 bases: TGCGCCAGCAGCCAGCCGGCCTCTTCGCGGGGGTACGAGCAGTACTTC. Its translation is CASSQPASSRGYEQYF.

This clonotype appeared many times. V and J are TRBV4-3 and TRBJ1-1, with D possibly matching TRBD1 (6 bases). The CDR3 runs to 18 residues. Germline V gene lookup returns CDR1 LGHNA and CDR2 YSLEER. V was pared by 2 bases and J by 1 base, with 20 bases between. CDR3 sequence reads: CASSQYIPGAEWNTEAFF. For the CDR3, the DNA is TGCGCCAGCAGCCAATATATACCGGGGGCGGAGTGGAACACTGAAGCTTTCTTT.

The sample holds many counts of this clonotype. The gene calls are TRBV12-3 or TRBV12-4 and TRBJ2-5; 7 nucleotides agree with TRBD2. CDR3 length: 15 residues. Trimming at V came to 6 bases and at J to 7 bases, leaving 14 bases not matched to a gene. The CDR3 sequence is CASSPSGATTRTQYF. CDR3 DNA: TGTGCCAGCAGCCCAAGCGGGGCCACAACGAGGACCCAGTACTTC.

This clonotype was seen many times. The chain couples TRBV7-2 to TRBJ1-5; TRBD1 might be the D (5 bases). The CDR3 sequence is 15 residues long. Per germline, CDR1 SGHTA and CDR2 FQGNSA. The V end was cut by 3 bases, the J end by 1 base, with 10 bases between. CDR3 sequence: CASSFLGVSNQPQHF. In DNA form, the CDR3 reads TGTGCCAGCAGCTTCCTGGGGGTAAGCAATCAGCCCCAGCATTTT.

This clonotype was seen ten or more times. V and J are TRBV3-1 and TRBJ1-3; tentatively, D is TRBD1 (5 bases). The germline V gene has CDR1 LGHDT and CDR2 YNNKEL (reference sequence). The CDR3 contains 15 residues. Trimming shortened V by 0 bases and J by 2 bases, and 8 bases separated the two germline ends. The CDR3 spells CASSQDSGTGNTIYF. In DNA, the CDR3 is TGTGCCAGCAGCCAAGACTCAGGGACTGGAAACACCATATATTTT.

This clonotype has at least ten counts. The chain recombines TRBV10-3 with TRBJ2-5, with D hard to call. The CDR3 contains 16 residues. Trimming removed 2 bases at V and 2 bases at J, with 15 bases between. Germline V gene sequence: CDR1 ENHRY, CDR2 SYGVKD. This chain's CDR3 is CAISEPRIGRQETQYF. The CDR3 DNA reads TGTGCCATCAGTGAGCCCCGGATCGGACGTCAAGAGACCCAGTACTTC.

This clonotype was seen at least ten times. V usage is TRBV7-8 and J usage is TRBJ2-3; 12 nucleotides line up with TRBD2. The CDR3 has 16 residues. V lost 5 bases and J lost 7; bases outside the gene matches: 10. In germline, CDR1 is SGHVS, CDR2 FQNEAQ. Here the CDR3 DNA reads TGTGCCAGCAGCCAGACTAGCGGGGGCCCCACGAATACGCAGTATTTT. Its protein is CASSQTSGGPTNTQYF.

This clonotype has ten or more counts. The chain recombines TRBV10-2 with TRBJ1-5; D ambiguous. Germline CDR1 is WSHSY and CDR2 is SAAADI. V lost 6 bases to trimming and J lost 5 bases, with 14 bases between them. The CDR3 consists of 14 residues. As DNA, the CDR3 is TGCGCCAGCAGCGAGAGACGAATAGATCAGCCCCAGCATTTT. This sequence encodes CASSERRIDQPQHF.

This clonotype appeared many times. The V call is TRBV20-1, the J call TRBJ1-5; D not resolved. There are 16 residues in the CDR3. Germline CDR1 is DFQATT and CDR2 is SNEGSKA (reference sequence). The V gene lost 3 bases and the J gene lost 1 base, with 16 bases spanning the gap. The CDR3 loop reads CSARVQEAWSNQPQHF. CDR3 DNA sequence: TGCAGTGCTAGGGTCCAGGAGGCTTGGAGCAATCAGCCCCAGCATTTT.

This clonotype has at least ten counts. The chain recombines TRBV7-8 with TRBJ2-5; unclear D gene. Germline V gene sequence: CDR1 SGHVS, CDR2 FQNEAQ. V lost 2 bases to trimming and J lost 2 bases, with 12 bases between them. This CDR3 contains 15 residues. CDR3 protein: CASSLLSLYQETQYF. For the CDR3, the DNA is TGTGCCAGCAGCTTACTCAGCCTCTATCAAGAGACCCAGTACTTC.

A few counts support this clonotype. The CDR3 protein is CASSPNRGLASPLNYGYTF. The CDR3 nucleotides are TGTGCCAGCAGTCCCAACAGGGGGCTCGCATCTCCTCTTAACTATGGCTACACCTTC. V usage is TRBV12-3 or TRBV12-4 and J usage is TRBJ1-2; 9 bases line up with TRBD1. Unmatched junction bases numbered 17, after V lost 5 bases and J lost 1 base. The CDR3 runs 19 residues.

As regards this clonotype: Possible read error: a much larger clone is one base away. DNA for the CDR3: TGTGCCAGCAGCTTCGTCGCGGGCCCCCAAGAAGAGACCCAGTACTTC. This codes for CASSFVAGPQEETQYF. V gene TRBV7-6 combines with J gene TRBJ2-5; perhaps TRBD2 as D (5 bases). The germline gives CDR1 SGHVS, CDR2 FNYEAQ. The V and J ends lost 3 bases and 3 bases respectively, with 17 bases between them. The CDR3 has 16 residues.

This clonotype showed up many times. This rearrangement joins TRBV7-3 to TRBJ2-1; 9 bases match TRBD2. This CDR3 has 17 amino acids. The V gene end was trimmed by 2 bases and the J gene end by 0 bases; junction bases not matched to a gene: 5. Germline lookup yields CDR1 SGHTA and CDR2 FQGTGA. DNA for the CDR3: TGTGCCAGCAGCTTAGCGGGGGGGCCCCACTCCTACAATGAGCAGTTCTTC. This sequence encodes CASSLAGGPHSYNEQFF.

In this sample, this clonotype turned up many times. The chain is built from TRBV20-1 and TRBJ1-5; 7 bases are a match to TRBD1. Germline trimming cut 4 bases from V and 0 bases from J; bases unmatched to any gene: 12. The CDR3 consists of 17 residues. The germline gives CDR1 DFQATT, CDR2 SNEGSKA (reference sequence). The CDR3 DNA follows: TGCAGTGCTACCCGGGACAGCAACGCTTATAGCAATCAGCCCCAGCATTTT. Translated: CSATRDSNAYSNQPQHF.

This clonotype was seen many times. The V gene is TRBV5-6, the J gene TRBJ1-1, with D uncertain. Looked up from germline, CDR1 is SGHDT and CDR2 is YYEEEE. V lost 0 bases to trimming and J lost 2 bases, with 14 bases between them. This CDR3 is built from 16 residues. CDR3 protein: CASSLGSGRTNTEAFF. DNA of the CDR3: TGTGCCAGCAGCTTGGGAAGCGGACGTACAAACACTGAAGCTTTCTTT.

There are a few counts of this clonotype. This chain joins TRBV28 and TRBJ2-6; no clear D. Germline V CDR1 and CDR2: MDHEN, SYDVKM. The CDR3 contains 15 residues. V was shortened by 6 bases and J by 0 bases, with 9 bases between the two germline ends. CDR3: CASSLSFSGANVLTF. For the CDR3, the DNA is TGTGCCAGCAGCCTGAGCTTCTCTGGGGCCAACGTCCTGACTTTC.

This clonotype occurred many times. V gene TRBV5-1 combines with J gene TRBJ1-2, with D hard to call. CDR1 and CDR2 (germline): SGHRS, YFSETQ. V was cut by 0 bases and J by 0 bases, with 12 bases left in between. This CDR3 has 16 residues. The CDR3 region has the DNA TGCGCCAGCAGCTTGGCCGGCAGCCGTGCTAACTATGGCTACACCTTC. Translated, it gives CASSLAGSRANYGYTF.

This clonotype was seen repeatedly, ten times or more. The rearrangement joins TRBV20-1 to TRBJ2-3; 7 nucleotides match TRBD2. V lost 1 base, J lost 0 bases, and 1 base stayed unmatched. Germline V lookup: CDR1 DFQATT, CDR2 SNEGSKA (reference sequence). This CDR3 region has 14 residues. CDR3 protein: CSARVGGSTDTQYF. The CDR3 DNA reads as TGCAGTGCTAGAGTGGGGGGGAGCACAGATACGCAGTATTTT.

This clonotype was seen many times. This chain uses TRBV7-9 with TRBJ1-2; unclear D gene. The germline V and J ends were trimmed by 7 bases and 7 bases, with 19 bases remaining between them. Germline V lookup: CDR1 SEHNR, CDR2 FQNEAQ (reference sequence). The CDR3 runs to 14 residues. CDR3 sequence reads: CASTLEATPSGYTF. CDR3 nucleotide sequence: TGTGCCAGCACCCTGGAGGCAACCCCGTCTGGCTACACCTTC. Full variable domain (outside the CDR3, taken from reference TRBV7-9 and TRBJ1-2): DTGVSQNPRHKITKRGQNVTFRCDPISEHNRLYWYRQTLGQGPEFLTYFQNEAQLEKSRLLSDRFSAERPKGSFSTLEIQRTEQGDSAMYLCASTLEATPSGYTFGSGTRLTVV.

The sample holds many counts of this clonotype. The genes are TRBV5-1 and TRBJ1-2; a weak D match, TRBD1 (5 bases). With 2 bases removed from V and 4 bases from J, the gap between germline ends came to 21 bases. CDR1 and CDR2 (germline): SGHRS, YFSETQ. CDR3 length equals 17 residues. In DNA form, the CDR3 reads TGCGCCAGCAGCTTCTTGGGGGGTAGGGAGATCCCCTATGGCTACACCTTC. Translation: CASSFLGGREIPYGYTF.

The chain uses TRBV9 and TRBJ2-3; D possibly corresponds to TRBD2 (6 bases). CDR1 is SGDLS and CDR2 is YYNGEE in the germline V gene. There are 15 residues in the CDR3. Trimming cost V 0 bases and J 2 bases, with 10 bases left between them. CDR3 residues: CASSVGTTSTDTQYF. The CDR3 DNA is TGTGCCAGCAGCGTAGGGACTACCTCCACAGATACGCAGTATTTT.

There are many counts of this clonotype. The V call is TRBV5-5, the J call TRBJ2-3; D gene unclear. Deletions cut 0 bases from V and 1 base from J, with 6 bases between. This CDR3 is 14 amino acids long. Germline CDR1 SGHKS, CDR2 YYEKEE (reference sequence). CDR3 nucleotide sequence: TGTGCCAGCAGCTTGGTAGTTCGCACAGATACGCAGTATTTT. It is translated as CASSLVVRTDTQYF.

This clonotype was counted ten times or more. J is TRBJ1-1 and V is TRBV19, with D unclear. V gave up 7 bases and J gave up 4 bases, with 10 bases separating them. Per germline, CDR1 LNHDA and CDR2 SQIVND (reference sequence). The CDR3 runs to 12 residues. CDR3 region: CASTSLPTEAFF. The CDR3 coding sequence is TGTGCCAGTACCTCGTTACCCACTGAAGCTTTCTTT.

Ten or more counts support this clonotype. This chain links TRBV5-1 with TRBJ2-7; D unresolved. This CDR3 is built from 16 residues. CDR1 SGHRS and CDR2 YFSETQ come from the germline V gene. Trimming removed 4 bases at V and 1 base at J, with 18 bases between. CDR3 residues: CASSPDPGVASYEQYF. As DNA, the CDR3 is TGCGCCAGCAGCCCGGATCCCGGCGTCGCATCCTACGAGCAGTACTTC.

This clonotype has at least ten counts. The CDR3 spells CASRNSGGTDTQYF. CDR3 bases: TGTGCCAGCAGGAACAGCGGGGGCACAGATACGCAGTATTTT. The rearrangement links TRBV6-1 to TRBJ2-3; 7 nucleotides match TRBD2. CDR3 length equals 14 residues. Germline V gene data show CDR1 as MNHNS and CDR2 as SASEGT. V was clipped by 6 bases and J by 1 base; unmatched bases: 4.